Listed below are T cell receptor beta chains from one sample, sequenced in a study of control samples from healthy donors and cancer patients. Assay used: immunoSEQ multiplex PCR; TCRdb lists only in-frame clones, some missing. The table lists around 84,000 clones, about nine tenths of them singletons. The sample taken for sequencing was blood. The receptors derive from a man younger than 45 in good health. Both conserved end residues are part of each CDR3. Each record gives: J gene, clone size, D gene, V gene, CDR3 length, CDR3 DNA, CDR3 protein. A D gene is named only where the DNA matches it firmly. The size of a clone is reported for some rows only, either as once, few or many, or as a class for expanded clones.

j_gene: TRBJ1-5; abundance: NA; d_gene: TRBD1; v_gene: TRBV4-2; len: 17; CDR3nt: TGTGCCAGCAGCCAAGATGGGACAGGGAGTAGCAATCAGCCCCAGCATTTT; CDR3aa: CASSQDGTGSSNQPQHF
j_gene: TRBJ1-2; abundance: once; d_gene: TRBD1; v_gene: TRBV18; len: 14; CDR3nt: TGTGCCAGCTCACCACCGACAGGGATCAGCGGCTACACCTTC; CDR3aa: CASSPPTGISGYTF
j_gene: TRBJ1-5; abundance: NA; d_gene: TRBD1; v_gene: TRBV19; len: 16; CDR3nt: TGTGCCAGTAGTATCCAAACAGGGGTAAGAGGTCAGCCCCAGCATTTT; CDR3aa: CASSIQTGVRGQPQHF
j_gene: TRBJ1-5; abundance: NA; d_gene: NA; v_gene: TRBV19; len: 16; CDR3nt: TGTGCCAGTAGGATAGGGGCCCTAGCGGGCAATCAGCCCCAGCATTTT; CDR3aa: CASRIGALAGNQPQHF
j_gene: TRBJ2-1; abundance: NA; d_gene: NA; v_gene: TRBV12-2; len: 17; CDR3nt: TGTGCAAGTCGCTTAAGTTTTGGGACTAGCGGACACAATGAGCAGTTCTTC; CDR3aa: CASRLSFGTSGHNEQFF
j_gene: TRBJ1-4; abundance: once; d_gene: TRBD1; v_gene: TRBV18; len: 14; CDR3nt: TGTGCCAGCTCACCAACAGGGGGCAAGGAAAAACTGTTTTTT; CDR3aa: CASSPTGGKEKLFF
j_gene: TRBJ1-3; abundance: NA; d_gene: TRBD1; v_gene: TRBV30; len: 13; CDR3nt: TGTGCCCGACAGGGGGAAATTGGAAACACCATATATTTT; CDR3aa: CARQGEIGNTIYF
j_gene: TRBJ1-5; abundance: NA; d_gene: NA; v_gene: TRBV9; len: 14; CDR3nt: TGTGCCAGCAGCGTAGGGCAGGGAAGTCAGCCCCAGCATTTT; CDR3aa: CASSVGQGSQPQHF
j_gene: TRBJ2-7; abundance: once; d_gene: TRBD1; v_gene: TRBV6-2/TRBV6-3; len: 16; CDR3nt: TGTGCCAGCAGTTCCCCGGTCCTGGGACAGGGCCGAGAGCAGTACTTC; CDR3aa: CASSSPVLGQGREQYF
j_gene: TRBJ1-3; abundance: NA; d_gene: NA; v_gene: TRBV19; len: 15; CDR3nt: TGTGCCACCAGTCGGGGGGAAGCTTCTGGAAACACCATATATTTT; CDR3aa: CATSRGEASGNTIYF
j_gene: TRBJ1-2; abundance: NA; d_gene: TRBD1; v_gene: TRBV28; len: 14; CDR3nt: TGTGCCAGCAGAGAGACAGGGGCCCCCTATGGCTACACCTTC; CDR3aa: CASRETGAPYGYTF
j_gene: TRBJ2-3; abundance: NA; d_gene: NA; v_gene: TRBV7-9; len: 13; CDR3nt: TGTGCCAGCAGCCAAGATAGCGGTTGGGGGCAGTATTTT; CDR3aa: CASSQDSGWGQYF
j_gene: TRBJ2-1; abundance: NA; d_gene: TRBD1; v_gene: TRBV28; len: 16; CDR3nt: TGTGCCAGCAGTAAGAACAGGGGATTGATCGACAATGAGCAGTTCTTC; CDR3aa: CASSKNRGLIDNEQFF
j_gene: TRBJ1-3; abundance: NA; d_gene: NA; v_gene: TRBV5-1; len: 15; CDR3nt: TGCGCCAGCAGCCCGAATATTGGCTCTGGAAACACCATATATTTT; CDR3aa: CASSPNIGSGNTIYF
j_gene: TRBJ2-1; abundance: NA; d_gene: NA; v_gene: TRBV5-1; len: 18; CDR3nt: TGCGCCAGCAGCTTGGCGCCTCGGGGGGCGAGCTCCTACAATGAGCAGTTCTTC; CDR3aa: CASSLAPRGASSYNEQFF
j_gene: TRBJ2-4; abundance: NA; d_gene: NA; v_gene: TRBV27; len: 14; CDR3nt: TGTGCCAGCAGTTTACGCGGGGCAAAAAACATTCAGTACTTC; CDR3aa: CASSLRGAKNIQYF
j_gene: TRBJ2-7; abundance: NA; d_gene: NA; v_gene: TRBV2; len: 13; CDR3nt: TGTGCCAGCAGTGGAGAGACAGGCTACGAGCAGTACTTC; CDR3aa: CASSGETGYEQYF
j_gene: TRBJ2-1; abundance: NA; d_gene: TRBD2; v_gene: TRBV5-1; len: 17; CDR3nt: TGCGCCAGCAGCTTGGCCGGGACTAGCGGGAGTCTCAATGAGCAGTTCTTC; CDR3aa: CASSLAGTSGSLNEQFF
j_gene: TRBJ2-1; abundance: NA; d_gene: TRBD1; v_gene: TRBV7-9; len: 18; CDR3nt: TGTGCCAGCAGCCACAAGACAGGGATCGGTCCAACGCCCACTGAGCAGTTCTTC; CDR3aa: CASSHKTGIGPTPTEQFF
j_gene: TRBJ2-2; abundance: NA; d_gene: TRBD1; v_gene: TRBV2; len: 15; CDR3nt: TGTGCCAGCACTTGGACAGGGGGCGCAGGAGGGGAGCTGTTTTTT; CDR3aa: CASTWTGGAGGELFF
j_gene: TRBJ2-3; abundance: NA; d_gene: NA; v_gene: TRBV5-4; len: 13; CDR3nt: TGTGCCAGCAGCCATCAGGGGGGCGATACGCAGTATTTT; CDR3aa: CASSHQGGDTQYF
j_gene: TRBJ2-7; abundance: NA; d_gene: TRBD2; v_gene: TRBV4-3; len: 15; CDR3nt: TGCGCCAGCAGCCCCGGACTAGCGGGGTTCGACGAGCAGTACTTC; CDR3aa: CASSPGLAGFDEQYF
j_gene: TRBJ2-6; abundance: NA; d_gene: NA; v_gene: TRBV4-1; len: 18; CDR3nt: TGCGCCAGCAGCGCCCCGGGACTGCTCTTTTCTGGGGCCAACGTCCTGACTTTC; CDR3aa: CASSAPGLLFSGANVLTF
j_gene: TRBJ2-7; abundance: NA; d_gene: TRBD1; v_gene: TRBV10-3; len: 14; CDR3nt: TGTGCCATCAGTGACGGGGACAGGGGGAGGGATAGGTACTTC; CDR3aa: CAISDGDRGRDRYF
j_gene: TRBJ2-1; abundance: NA; d_gene: TRBD2; v_gene: TRBV18; len: 20; CDR3nt: TGTGCCAGCTCACCATTCGAAGGGAGCCCAGGGGGACTAGCGGGAAATGAGCAGTTCTTC; CDR3aa: CASSPFEGSPGGLAGNEQFF
j_gene: TRBJ1-1; abundance: NA; d_gene: NA; v_gene: TRBV18; len: 13; CDR3nt: TGTGCCAGCTCTAAGACGGAGAACACTGAAGCTTTCTTT; CDR3aa: CASSKTENTEAFF
j_gene: TRBJ1-2; abundance: NA; d_gene: TRBD1; v_gene: TRBV24-1; len: 15; CDR3nt: TGTGCCACCAGCGGCGGACAGGGTGAGGGCTATGGCTACACCTTC; CDR3aa: CATSGGQGEGYGYTF
j_gene: TRBJ2-2; abundance: NA; d_gene: NA; v_gene: TRBV4-2; len: 15; CDR3nt: TGTGCCAGCAGCCAAGACTCGAAAAAGGGCGGGGAGCTGTTTTTT; CDR3aa: CASSQDSKKGGELFF
j_gene: TRBJ1-4; abundance: NA; d_gene: NA; v_gene: TRBV7-9; len: 15; CDR3nt: TGTGCCAGCAGGCCCCCCGGACGGACGAGTGAAAAACTGTTTTTT; CDR3aa: CASRPPGRTSEKLFF
j_gene: TRBJ1-3; abundance: NA; d_gene: NA; v_gene: TRBV19; len: 15; CDR3nt: TGTGCCAGTAGTACCCAATTGGGGGATGGAAACACCATATATTTT; CDR3aa: CASSTQLGDGNTIYF
j_gene: TRBJ2-3; abundance: NA; d_gene: NA; v_gene: TRBV9; len: 18; CDR3nt: TGTGCCAGCAGCGTAGGTAGCGGCATCGGGGTTAGCACAGATACGCAGTATTTT; CDR3aa: CASSVGSGIGVSTDTQYF
j_gene: TRBJ1-2; abundance: NA; d_gene: NA; v_gene: TRBV14; len: 15; CDR3nt: TGTGCCAGCAGCCAAGTACCCGGATGGAACTATGGCTACACCTTC; CDR3aa: CASSQVPGWNYGYTF
j_gene: TRBJ2-7; abundance: NA; d_gene: NA; v_gene: TRBV6-1; len: 15; CDR3nt: TGTGCCAGCAGTGAAAGGGGGGCTGTAGGTACCGAGCAGTACTTC; CDR3aa: CASSERGAVGTEQYF
j_gene: TRBJ1-2; abundance: few; d_gene: NA; v_gene: TRBV29-1; len: 15; CDR3nt: TGCAGCGTTGAGCCAGCGGCGTACTCCAACTATGGCTACACCTTC; CDR3aa: CSVEPAAYSNYGYTF
j_gene: TRBJ1-6; abundance: NA; d_gene: NA; v_gene: TRBV4-3; len: 15; CDR3nt: TGCGCCAGCAGCCAAGATGGGGGGAGGACGGCACCCCTCCACTTT; CDR3aa: CASSQDGGRTAPLHF
j_gene: TRBJ2-7; abundance: NA; d_gene: TRBD1; v_gene: TRBV28; len: 16; CDR3nt: TGTGCCAGCAAATCTCTTGGGACAGGGGGTTCCTACGAGCAGTACTTC; CDR3aa: CASKSLGTGGSYEQYF
j_gene: TRBJ1-1; abundance: once; d_gene: TRBD1; v_gene: TRBV7-8; len: 13; CDR3nt: TGTGCCAGCAGCTTAGGGACAGGGGCGGATGCTTTCTTT; CDR3aa: CASSLGTGADAFF
j_gene: TRBJ1-1; abundance: NA; d_gene: NA; v_gene: TRBV14; len: 14; CDR3nt: TGTGCCAGCAGCCAAACCGCAGGAGGAACTGAAGCTTTCTTT; CDR3aa: CASSQTAGGTEAFF
j_gene: TRBJ2-1; abundance: few; d_gene: NA; v_gene: TRBV11-1; len: 16; CDR3nt: TGTGCCAGCAGCTTGGATGTCGGGAGTTTGGGGAATGAGCAGTTCTTC; CDR3aa: CASSLDVGSLGNEQFF
j_gene: TRBJ1-2; abundance: NA; d_gene: NA; v_gene: TRBV6-5; len: 13; CDR3nt: TGTGCCAGCAGCCGTAAGGGGGGCTATGGCTACACCTTC; CDR3aa: CASSRKGGYGYTF
j_gene: TRBJ1-2; abundance: NA; d_gene: NA; v_gene: TRBV6-6; len: 18; CDR3nt: TGTGCCAGCAGTCAACGGGCCAAGGTACTCCGGGAATACTATGGCTACACCTTC; CDR3aa: CASSQRAKVLREYYGYTF
j_gene: TRBJ1-2; abundance: NA; d_gene: NA; v_gene: TRBV3-1/TRBV3-2; len: 15; CDR3nt: TGTGCCAGCAGCCTTTATATAGGGGCAAACTATGGCTACACCTTC; CDR3aa: CASSLYIGANYGYTF
j_gene: TRBJ2-7; abundance: NA; d_gene: NA; v_gene: TRBV14; len: 12; CDR3nt: TGTGCCAGCGGGCTCGGACACTACGAGCAGTACTTC; CDR3aa: CASGLGHYEQYF